A single sample is the source of the 21 T cell receptor beta chains below, sequenced in a study of shared clonotypes between healthy human individuals (TCRdb year 2020). The library relied on the immunoSEQ multiplex PCR assay. TCRdb provides this immuneACCESS table in a form limited to in-frame rearrangements. Some clones are lacking; in checked studies, under half of them reflect an unresolved V gene, and why the rest are absent is not known. The sample table shows 2 million to 2.5 million clones, and around 93% are seen once. The top ten clones comprise 0.37% of the sample. The sequencing input was naive CD4+ T cells from PBMCs. What the cell subset or site label conveys for this sample: CD45RA+ positively selected. These receptors all come from a man aged 18 to 35 in good health. Some clones in this sample may be carry-over from other donors' samples.

The V and J genes are TRBV7-9 and TRBJ2-1; 8 bases are shared with TRBD2. CDR3 length equals 13 residues. Germline V CDR1 and CDR2: SEHNR, FQNEAQ (reference sequence). The V segment lost 6 bases and the J segment 4 bases; nucleotides outside the gene matches: 2. The CDR3 loop is CASRLAEYNEQFF. The DNA for the CDR3 is TGTGCCAGCAGACTAGCGGAATACAATGAGCAGTTCTTC.

This rearrangement joins TRBV4-3 to TRBJ1-2; the D gene is possibly TRBD1 (5 bases). V was trimmed by 0 bases and J by 0 bases, leaving 8 bases between them. Germline CDR1 and CDR2: LGHNA and YSLEER. The CDR3 runs 15 residues. The CDR3 coding sequence is TGCGCCAGCAGCCAAGATTTGGGGGCTAACTATGGCTACACCTTC. Its translation: CASSQDLGANYGYTF.

The rearrangement joins TRBV28 to TRBJ1-2, with D possibly being TRBD1 (5 bases). CDR3 size: 15 residues. V was shortened by 1 base and J by 3 bases, with 12 bases between the two germline ends. CDR1 is MDHEN, CDR2 SYDVKM, per germline. CDR3 nucleotide sequence: TGTGCCAGCAGTTTATCGGGAGGGGCCCACTATGGCTACACCTTC. Translating gives CASSLSGGAHYGYTF.

This rearrangement joins TRBV2 to TRBJ2-1; tentatively, D is TRBD1 or TRBD2 (5 bases each). The CDR3 covers 17 residues. V lost 6 bases and J 5 bases, leaving 23 bases between the germline ends. Germline values: CDR1 SNHLY, CDR2 FYNNEI. The CDR3, as DNA: TGTGCCAGCAGCTCTGTAGGGTCGGGACGGCCTAACAATGAGCAGTTCTTC. Translated, it gives CASSSVGSGRPNNEQFF.

The V gene is TRBV9, the J gene TRBJ2-5; unclear D gene. Germline V gene data show CDR1 as SGDLS and CDR2 as YYNGEE. This CDR3 is built from 15 residues. The V end lost 4 bases, the J end lost 4 bases, and 17 bases lay between the germline ends. In nucleotides, the CDR3 is TGTGCCAGCAGCCCATCTGGGGTATCTGGAGAGACCCAGTACTTC. It encodes CASSPSGVSGETQYF.

The V gene is TRBV18, the J gene TRBJ1-4, with 10 bases lining up with TRBD1. With V trimmed by 3 bases and J by 7 bases, 5 bases remained unmatched. The CDR3 contains 15 residues. The germline CDR1 and CDR2 sequences are KGHSH and LQKENI. The CDR3: CASSPTGTGVEKLFF. The CDR3 bases are TGTGCCAGCTCACCGACCGGGACAGGGGTTGAAAAACTGTTTTTT.

This clone has just one count. This chain links TRBV7-3 with TRBJ2-1; 12 positions match TRBD2. Germline loops: CDR1 SGHTA, CDR2 FQGTGA. The CDR3 is 17 amino acids. The trim removed 0 bases at V and 7 bases at J, leaving 7 bases unmatched. This CDR3 reads CASSLTWGTSGPNEQFF. The CDR3 region has the DNA TGTGCCAGCAGCTTAACGTGGGGGACTAGCGGGCCTAATGAGCAGTTCTTC.

The chain couples TRBV7-9 to TRBJ2-7; D not resolved. Per germline, CDR1 SEHNR and CDR2 FQNEAQ (reference sequence). This CDR3 has 14 residues. Trimming stripped 1 base from V and 2 bases from J, with 9 bases between. CDR3 residues: CASSLVAAAYEQYF. DNA for the CDR3: TGTGCCAGCAGCTTAGTTGCCGCGGCCTACGAGCAGTACTTC.

A single count supports this clone. The chain joins TRBV2 to TRBJ2-2; the match to TRBD1 covers 8 bases. J lost 1 base, V lost 5 bases, and 3 bases had no gene match. This CDR3 is 15 amino acids long. Per the germline V gene, CDR1 is SNHLY and CDR2 is FYNNEI. CDR3 coding DNA: TGTGCCAGCAGTACCGACAGGGGGAACACCGGGGAGCTGTTTTTT. Translation: CASSTDRGNTGELFF.

The V and J genes are TRBV6-5 and TRBJ1-2; D is unclear. CDR1 is MNHEY, CDR2 SVGAGI, per germline. The CDR3 has 12 amino acids. With 6 bases removed from V and 2 bases from J, the gap between germline ends came to 7 bases. In DNA form, the CDR3 reads TGTGCCAGCAGGACGATAAACTATGGCTACACCTTC. This translates into CASRTINYGYTF.

J is TRBJ2-1 and V is TRBV7-2; D unresolved. CDR3 length equals 15 residues. Trimming stripped 5 bases from V and 3 bases from J, with 14 bases between. Germline V gives CDR1 SGHTA, CDR2 FQGNSA. The CDR3 region is CASSPQDHVYNEQFF. The CDR3 region has the DNA TGTGCCAGCAGCCCCCAAGATCACGTCTACAATGAGCAGTTCTTC.

This clone was observed a few times. J is TRBJ1-5 and V is TRBV18, with D perhaps TRBD1 (5 bases). The CDR3 extends over 15 amino acids. Trimming took 0 bases from V and 3 from J, leaving 9 bases between them. Germline V gene data show CDR1 as KGHSH and CDR2 as LQKENI. CDR3 coding DNA: TGTGCCAGCTCACCACCGGGGGGTCCCAATCAGCCCCAGCATTTT. It is translated as CASSPPGGPNQPQHF. The full variable domain, its missing parts supplied by reference TRBV18 and TRBJ1-5, is NAGVMQNPRHLVRRRGQEARLRCSPMKGHSHVYWYRQLPEEGLKFMVYLQKENIIDESGMPKERFSAEFPKEGPSILRIQQVVRGDSAAYFCASSPPGGPNQPQHFGDGTRLSIL.

The chain uses TRBV6-5 and TRBJ2-5; TRBD1 matches 7 bases. The CDR3 consists of 14 residues. Germline V lookup: CDR1 MNHEY, CDR2 SVGAGI. Trimming removed 5 bases from V and 7 bases from J; junction bases left unmatched: 10. The CDR3 bases are TGTGCCAGCAGTAACAGGGGACGGGTAGGGACCCAGTACTTC. Amino acid sequence: CASSNRGRVGTQYF.

The genes are TRBV4-3 and TRBJ1-4, with D uncertain. CDR1 and CDR2 (germline): LGHNA, YSLEER. The germline V and J ends were trimmed by 2 bases and 0 bases, with 7 bases remaining between them. The CDR3 runs 15 residues. The CDR3 coding sequence is TGCGCCAGCAGCCAACTGCCCACAACTAATGAAAAACTGTTTTTT. Translated: CASSQLPTTNEKLFF.

The chain is built from TRBV5-1 and TRBJ1-4; D is unclear. CDR1 is SGHRS, CDR2 YFSETQ, per germline. The CDR3 is 17 residues long. V lost 0 bases and J lost 0, with 12 bases in between. CDR3 nucleotide sequence: TGCGCCAGCAGCTTGGAGGGCAGCCGTGCAACTAATGAAAAACTGTTTTTT. Translation gives CASSLEGSRATNEKLFF.

The rearrangement uses TRBV5-1 and TRBJ2-5, with 8 bases fitting TRBD1. The CDR3 consists of 17 residues. CDR1 is SGHRS and CDR2 is YFSETQ in the germline V gene. J was trimmed by 0 bases and V by 3 bases; bases with no gene match: 10. CDR3 loop: CASSSPTTGAYQETQYF. For the CDR3, the DNA is TGCGCCAGCAGCTCGCCAACGACAGGGGCGTACCAAGAGACCCAGTACTTC.

This clone turned up a few times. The rearrangement joins TRBV7-3 to TRBJ2-1; 14 nucleotides line up with TRBD2. CDR3 length: 16 amino acids. J was trimmed by 8 bases and V by 5 bases; bases with no gene match: 8. From germline, CDR1 is SGHTA and CDR2 FQGTGA. The CDR3 loop is CASSRGLAGGRDEQFF. In DNA, the CDR3 is TGTGCCAGCAGCAGAGGACTAGCGGGAGGCAGGGATGAGCAGTTCTTC.

The chain recombines TRBV27 with TRBJ1-6; TRBD1 matches at 9 bases. The CDR3 loop spans 17 amino acids. V lost 6 bases and J lost 6; bases outside the gene matches: 12. Germline assignment: CDR1 MNHEY and CDR2 SMNVEV (reference sequence). DNA of the CDR3: TGTGCCAGCAGGCGGAACAGGGGGCTAGACCTTAATTCACCCCTCCACTTT. It codes for CASRRNRGLDLNSPLHF.

The chain has TRBV11-2 and TRBJ2-7; 9 nucleotides align to TRBD2. This CDR3 spans 15 amino acids. Losses at the gene ends were 5 bases for V and 4 bases for J; bases not matched to a gene: 9. Per germline, CDR1 SGHAT and CDR2 FQNNGV. CDR3 nucleotide sequence: TGTGCCAGCAGCGGAATAGCGGGAGTTAGGTACGAGCAGTACTTC. It encodes CASSGIAGVRYEQYF.

The V gene is TRBV5-4, the J gene TRBJ2-1, with D uncertain. The germline V gene encodes CDR1 SGHNT and CDR2 YYREEE (reference sequence). The V and J ends lost 3 bases and 2 bases respectively, with 0 bases between them. The CDR3 is 11 residues long. This CDR3 is CASSSYNEQFF. Here the CDR3 DNA reads TGTGCCAGCAGCTCCTACAATGAGCAGTTCTTC.

The chain couples TRBV28 to TRBJ2-2, with D maybe TRBD2 (5 bases). Trimming shortened V by 6 bases and J by 7 bases, and 12 bases separated the two germline ends. The CDR3 length is 13 residues. Germline CDR1 is MDHEN and CDR2 is SYDVKM. CDR3: CASRTQRDGELFF. The CDR3 DNA reads TGTGCCAGCAGGACGCAGAGGGACGGGGAGCTGTTTTTT.